A single sample gave rise to the 7 T cell receptor beta chains below, sequenced in a study of blood T cells in healthy people across ages. Combining a sample-barcoded 5' primer with a J-beta primer mix, a second PCR ran for roughly 7 to 11 cycles. One entry per CDR3 protein, called by TCRdb with MiXCR from the 5' RACE reads. The table records about 640,000 distinct CDR3 sequences, 45% to 65% of them present only once. Sequencing was carried out using blood. The origin of the receptors is a man between 60 and 75 years old in good health.

In its sample, this clonotype was seen many times. The chain joins TRBV6-2 or TRBV6-3 to TRBJ1-4; a possible D gene is TRBD1 (5 bases). CDR1 and CDR2 (germline): MNHEY, SVGEGT. The CDR3 length is 17 residues. V was shortened by 2 bases and J by 0 bases, with 13 bases between the two germline ends. CDR3 bases: TGTGCCAGCAGTTACCGAAACGTACAGGCAACTAATGAAAAACTGTTTTTT. As protein: CASSYRNVQATNEKLFF.

This chain connects TRBV10-3 to TRBJ2-7, with TRBD1 as a possible D gene (6 bases). Trimming stripped 4 bases from V and 0 bases from J, with 7 bases between. CDR3 length: 13 residues. The germline V gene has CDR1 ENHRY and CDR2 SYGVKD. CDR3 nucleotides: TGTGCCATCAGTGGGGACATCTCCTACGAGCAGTACTTC. Its translation: CAISGDISYEQYF.

This chain links TRBV12-3 or TRBV12-4 with TRBJ2-7; possible D gene TRBD2, 6 bases. Trimming cost V 8 bases and J 3 bases, with 14 bases left between them. This CDR3 contains 13 residues. CDR3 coding DNA: TGTGCCAGCGGTAGCGGCCGGGGCTACGAGCAGTACTTC. Translation: CASGSGRGYEQYF.

The rearrangement joins TRBV4-1 to TRBJ2-5; 12 bases are a match to TRBD1. Germline V lookup: CDR1 MGHRA, CDR2 YSYEKL. V gave up 4 bases and J gave up 4 bases; unmatched junction bases: 7. This CDR3 contains 16 residues. In nucleotides, the CDR3 is TGCGCCAGCAGCCGGAATGGGGACAGGGGGCGAGAGACCCAGTACTTC. Protein: CASSRNGDRGRETQYF.

The rearrangement uses TRBV24-1 and TRBJ1-5, with D hard to call. The V gene lost 2 bases and the J gene lost 7 bases, with 5 bases spanning the gap. The germline V gene has CDR1 KGHDR and CDR2 SFDVKD. This CDR3 contains 12 residues. In DNA form, the CDR3 reads TGTGCCACCAGTGATTCGGGCCAGCCCCAGCATTTT. Amino acids: CATSDSGQPQHF.

This clonotype has only a few counts. This sequence joins TRBV7-2 and TRBJ2-4; no clear D gene. The ends were cut back, 0 bases at V and 6 bases at J, with 12 bases in the middle. Germline values: CDR1 SGHTA, CDR2 FQGNSA. The CDR3 length is 15 residues. The CDR3 here is CASSLAPGPANIQYF. The CDR3 DNA sequence: TGTGCCAGCAGCTTAGCGCCCGGGCCCGCAAACATTCAGTACTTC.

This sequence joins TRBV5-1 and TRBJ2-3; TRBD1 matches 9 bases. V shed 0 bases, J shed 4 bases, and the junction held 12 bases outside the gene matches. Germline CDR1 reads SGHRS; CDR2 reads YFSETQ. CDR3 length: 18 residues. Here the CDR3 reads CASSLGYYSGTGPDTQYF. For the CDR3, the DNA is TGCGCCAGCAGCTTGGGATATTACTCCGGGACAGGGCCAGATACGCAGTATTTT.